This record looks at one T cell receptor beta chain sequence and its context. The antigen is not known. Quantitative barcoded 5'-RACE was used to prepare TCR beta libraries. TCRdb recomputed calls from the 5' RACE reads with MiXCR, one row per CDR3 protein. The sample yields 350,000 to 450,000 distinct CDR3 sequences, roughly 27% seen once. Trimming cost V 3 bases and J 4 bases, with 18 bases left between them. The CDR3 has 16 amino acids. Germline CDR1 SNHLY, CDR2 FYNNEI. The data are from a study of CD8 T cells in ankylosing spondylitis. Study-level results: Ankylosing spondylitis blood appeared to be characterized by a TCR beta motif of 8 or 9 highly homologous variants. Disease-linked clones, CD8+, were relatively rare in peripheral blood. Disease-linked clones reportedly showed significant enrichment in matched ankylosing spondylitis synovial fluid.

The receptor's source is a male donor with ankylosing spondylitis. The chain is built from TRBV2 and TRBJ2-5; D remains ambiguous. Sequenced sample: blood, either unsorted or a sorted T cell fraction (not recorded which). This chain's CDR3 is CASSDPLKGARETQYF. The CDR3 coding sequence is TGTGCCAGCAGTGACCCCCTGAAAGGCGCTCGAGAGACCCAGTACTTC.